This T cell receptor (beta chain) was found in a study of regulatory T cells in long-lasting Graves disease. Study summary: Antithyroid drugs had been given to newly diagnosed Graves' patients for under 3 months.

Findings and caveats of the study: Persistent patients shared 2,500 to 3,000 public clonotypes among themselves. Newly diagnosed patients shared fewer, at nearly 1,000. Among samples with persistent disease, TRBV28, TRBJ1-2 and TRBJ2-5 were favored.

Time point indicated: newly diagnosed GD, antithyroid drugs for less than 3 months. PBMCs provided the RNA from which the TCR library was made. A remark on this clonotype: As yet, its antigen is unknown.

CDR1 is SGHAT and CDR2 is FQNNGV in the germline V gene. Between the trimmed V and J ends, which lost 0 bases and 6 bases, there was a span of 12 bases. The CDR3 is 15 amino acids. Construction of TCR beta libraries relied on iRepertoire HTBI primers and on Arm-PCR targeting CDR3 regions. Original handling: Analysis of the samples identified 60 to 75 TRBV and 13 to 15 TRBJ segments. Via MiXCR, TCRdb re-called the multiplex PCR reads, giving one row per CDR3 protein. V and J calls and clone size were set by TCRdb, not the authors. There are around 250,000 distinct CDR3 sequences in the sample; around 16% occur only once, and more than 20% lies in the top ten.

The V call is TRBV11-2, the J call TRBJ2-1, with D unresolved. This receptor was obtained from a female donor with Graves disease. The material sequenced was peripheral blood mononuclear cells (PBMCs), taken at new diagnosis, from a patient treated with antithyroid drugs. CDR3 DNA sequence: TGTGCCAGCAGCTTAGAGGTAGGGCATTCCAATGAGCAGTTCTTC. It codes for CASSLEVGHSNEQFF. Combining the CDR3 with reference TRBV11-2 and TRBJ2-1 gives the whole variable domain EAGVAQSPRYKIIEKRQSVAFWCNPISGHATLYWYQQILGQGPKLLIQFQNNGVVDDSQLPKDRFSAERLKGVDSTLKIQPAKLEDSAVYLCASSLEVGHSNEQFFGPGTRLTVL.